Listed below are T cell receptor beta chains from one sample, sequenced in a study of T-cell memory formation after mild COVID-19. Via MiXCR, TCRdb re-called the 5' RACE reads, giving one row per CDR3 protein. The table includes 14,000 to 15,000 distinct CDR3 sequences, about a fifth detected once. The specimen sequenced was PBMCs or a T cell subset sorted from them (not recorded which). These receptors were obtained from a man younger than 30 who had mild COVID-19 (a few samples of this study predate the infection). Cell type and time point are not known. Each CDR3 is given with its conserved first and last residue. A D gene is named only where the DNA matches it firmly. The size field reads once, few, many, or a class for an expanded clone.

J | size | V | D | DNA | CDR3
TRBJ2-7 | many | TRBV12-3/TRBV12-4 | TRBD1 | TGTGCCAGCAGTTTAGAGGCTATGGGGACAGGGCGGGACGAGCAGTACTTC | CASSLEAMGTGRDEQYF
TRBJ1-2 | many | TRBV3-2 | . | TGTGCCAGCAGCCAAGATTTACGGCAGGCCCTCTACTTC | CASSQDLRQALYF